This T cell receptor (beta chain) was found in a study of tumor-infiltrating lymphocytes in primary liver carcinoma. Regarding the study as a whole: Without sorting, CD4+ versus CD8+ T cell repertoires were not compared. Tumor-blood pairs (like tumor-adjacent pairs) overlapped less than tumor region pairs did.

The CDR3 consists of 14 residues. The germline CDR1 and CDR2 sequences are MGHRA and YSYEKL. For this clonotype: Its specificity is unknown. The junction and the germline gene differ at one end; a read error may be behind it.

From roughly 0.5 ug total RNA, TCR beta cDNA was generated with a primer in the constant region. A slightly modified ARM-PCR protocol with three nested multiplex PCR rounds produced these TCR beta libraries. Each of the first two PCR rounds ran approximately 10 cycles with TRBV1-TRBV30 forward and C-beta reverse primers. One entry per CDR3 protein, called by TCRdb with MiXCR from the multiplex PCR reads. The sample has about 200,000 distinct CDR3 sequences, about 65% seen once; the top ten hold roughly 7%. Unsorted whole blood yielded the blood RNA, and germline DNA was also extracted. Sample: peripheral blood. The chain uses TRBV4-1 and TRBJ1-1; tentatively, D is TRBD1 (6 bases). The TCR originated in an older woman with primary liver carcinoma and hepatitis B virus infection. CDR3 protein: CASSHPGGHTETLF. In nucleotides, the CDR3 is TGCGCCAGCAGCCACCCCGGGGGGCACACTGAAACTCTCTTT.